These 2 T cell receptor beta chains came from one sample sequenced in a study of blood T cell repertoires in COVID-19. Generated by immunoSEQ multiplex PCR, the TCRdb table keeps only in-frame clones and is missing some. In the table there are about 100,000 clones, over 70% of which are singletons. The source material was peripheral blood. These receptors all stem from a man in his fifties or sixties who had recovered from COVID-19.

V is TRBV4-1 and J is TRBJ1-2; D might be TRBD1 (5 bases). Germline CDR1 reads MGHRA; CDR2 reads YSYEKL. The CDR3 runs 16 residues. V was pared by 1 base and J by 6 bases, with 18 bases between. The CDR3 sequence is CASSQVQGVRLHGYTF. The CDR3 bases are TGCGCCAGCAGCCAAGTGCAAGGGGTCCGATTACATGGCTACACCTTC.

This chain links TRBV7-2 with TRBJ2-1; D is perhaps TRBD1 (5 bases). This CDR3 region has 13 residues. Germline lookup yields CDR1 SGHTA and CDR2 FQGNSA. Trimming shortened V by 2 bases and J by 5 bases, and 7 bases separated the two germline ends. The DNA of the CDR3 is TGTGCCAGCAGCTTATCCAGGGACAATGAGCAGTTCTTC. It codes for CASSLSRDNEQFF.